The 31 T cell receptor delta chains given below trace back to one sample, sequenced in a study of gamma-delta chains in newborns, infants, children (dated 2019 in TCRdb). This sample was sequenced with an Illumina MiSeq. The public reads were reprocessed by TCRdb using CATT, and rows of matching DNA were later combined. For this sample the table gives several thousand delta-chain clones, of which less than 1.5% were detected only once. Roughly 22% of the sample is in the top ten clones. Sequencing used blood. These receptors all come from a child who was a newborn, infant or young child, either healthy, febrile or measles-vaccinated (not recorded which).

This clone is deemed medium-sized. The chain has TRDV3 and TRDJ3, with 10 bases lining up with TRDD3. The germline V gene has CDR1 TVYSNPD and CDR2 GDNSRS (reference sequence). The CDR3 spans 16 residues. V gave up 1 base and J gave up 0 bases; unmatched junction bases: 0. The DNA for the CDR3 is TGTGCCTTTACTGGGGGATACTCCTGGGACACCCGACAGATGTTTTTC. This sequence encodes CAFTGGYSWDTRQMFF.

This clone was counted a few times. This sequence is one base from a far larger clone and is likely a read error. Other DNA sequences in this sample translate to the same CDR3. J is TRDJ3 and V is TRDV2; 9 bases match TRDD3. CDR1 GEAIGNYY and CDR2 EKD come from the germline V gene. There are 18 residues in the CDR3. Written as DNA, the CDR3 is TGTGCCTGTGACACCGGGGATACGCGCTCCTGGGACACCCGGCAGATGTTTTTC. It encodes CACDTGDTRSWDTRQMFF.

As to this clone: Since a far larger clone is one base different, this is likely a read error. Other DNA sequences from this sample encode an identical CDR3 as well. The chain has TRDV2 and TRDJ2, with TRDD3 matching 13 bases. This CDR3 region has 14 residues. Germline CDR1 reads GEAIGNYY; CDR2 reads EKD. This CDR3 is CACDVLGDTAQLFF. For the CDR3, the DNA is TGTGCATGTGACGTACTGGGGGATACGGCACAACTCTTCTTT.

This clone was picked up a small number of times. TCRdb attributes to this sequence the protein of a much larger clone, which differs from the DNA translation at residue 11; a read error is likely, and the protein displayed is translated from the DNA. The V call is TRDV2, the J call TRDJ3; 8 nucleotides match TRDD3. The CDR3 extends over 20 amino acids. Germline CDR1 reads GEAIGNYY; CDR2 reads EKD. V was pared by 3 bases and J by 0 bases, with 12 bases of the junction left unmatched. The CDR3 here is CACDRLGGLLGSWDTRQMFF. The CDR3 DNA follows: TGTGCCTGTGACCGACTGGGGGGACTCCTCGGCTCCTGGGACACCCGACAGATGTTTTTC.

Points on this clone: The TCRdb protein comes from a much larger clone and disagrees with this DNA's translation at residue 8, likely due to a read error; the protein given here is derived from the DNA. The chain couples TRDV2 to TRDJ3; 9 nucleotides line up with TRDD3. Germline trimming cut 3 bases from V and 3 bases from J; bases unmatched to any gene: 2. Germline V CDR1 and CDR2: GEAIGNYY, EKD. CDR3 length: 16 amino acids. This CDR3 is CACDWGICWDTRQMFF. The CDR3 DNA sequence: TGTGCCTGTGACTGGGGGATATGCTGGGACACCCGACAGATGTTTTTC.

Worth noting for this clone: The TCRdb protein, from a much larger clone, departs from this DNA's translation at residue 3, likely by read error; the protein shown derives from the DNA. The sample contains more than one DNA sequence encoding this CDR3. The chain has TRDV2 and TRDJ3, with 11 nucleotides matching TRDD3. The V gene's germline CDR1 is GEAIGNYY and CDR2 EKD. This CDR3 region has 17 residues. DNA of the CDR3: TGTGCCCGTGACACTGGGGGATACTCCTGGGACACCCGACAGATGTTTTTC. It specifies CARDTGGYSWDTRQMFF.

This clone is large (0.1 to 1%) by share. Other DNA sequences in the sample encode the same CDR3. The V gene is TRDV2, the J gene TRDJ2, with 9 positions matching TRDD3. This CDR3 spans 16 amino acids. CDR1 is GEAIGNYY and CDR2 is EKD in the germline V gene. V was pared by 3 bases and J by 0 bases, with 4 bases of the junction left unmatched. The CDR3 spells CACDVLGEALTAQLFF. The CDR3 nucleotides are TGTGCCTGTGACGTACTGGGGGAAGCTTTGACAGCACAACTCTTCTTT.

This clone was seen a few times. A read error may explain this, as a much larger clone is one base away. This sample also contains other DNA sequences that code for the same CDR3. V and J are TRDV2 and TRDJ2, with TRDD3 identical over 12 bases. The V and J ends lost 3 bases and 8 bases, in that order; junction bases with no gene match: 3. CDR1 is GEAIGNYY and CDR2 is EKD in the germline V gene. This CDR3 spans 14 amino acids. The CDR3 spells CACDVLGDTAQLFF. Here the CDR3 DNA reads TGTGCCTGTGACGTACTGGGGGATACTGCACAACTCTTCTTT.

A few counts support this clone. It differs at one base from a far larger clone, so likely a read error. The sample holds other DNA sequences that translate to the same CDR3. This chain links TRDV2 with TRDJ2; 9 bases are a match to TRDD3. The germline CDR1 and CDR2 sequences are GEAIGNYY and EKD. The V gene end was trimmed by 3 bases and the J gene end by 4 bases; junction bases not matched to a gene: 14. This CDR3 spans 18 amino acids. The CDR3 DNA follows: TGTGCCTGTGACCCCGTACTGGGGGAGCTACCCCGGACAGCACAACTCTTCTTT. Its protein is CACDPVLGELPRTAQLFF.

As regards this clone: This may be a read error: a much more frequent sequence differs by one nucleotide. The chain is built from TRDV2 and TRDJ3; TRDD3 might be the D (6 bases). The CDR3 covers 19 residues. The germline CDR1 and CDR2 sequences are GEAIGNYY and EKD. In DNA, the CDR3 is TGTGCCTGTGACACGGTGGGGGTTCTCAGCTCCTGGGACACCGGACAGATGTTTTTC. Its protein product is CACDTVGVLSSWDTGQMFF.

This clone showed up just a few times. A far larger clone is one nucleotide away, so this likely arose from a read error. The sample holds other DNA sequences that translate to the same CDR3. The genes are TRDV2 and TRDJ3, with D possibly being TRDD3 (6 bases). The CDR3 has 19 residues. The ends were cut back, 1 base at V and 0 bases at J, with 15 bases in the middle. The germline V gene has CDR1 GEAIGNYY and CDR2 EKD. CDR3 sequence: CACDTVGVLSSWDTRQMFF. DNA for the CDR3: TGTGCCTGTGACACGGTGGGGGTCCTCAGCTCCTGGGACACCCGACAGATGTTTTTC.

As to this clone: The TCRdb protein comes from a much larger clone and disagrees with this DNA's translation at residue 3, likely due to a read error; the protein given here is derived from the DNA. V usage is TRAV29/DV5 and J usage is TRDJ3; D may be TRDD3 (6 bases). The germline CDR1 and CDR2 sequences are NSMFDY and ISSIKDK. The CDR3 runs 17 residues. The CDR3: CAVSALGSSWDTRQMFF. The CDR3 region has the DNA TGTGCAGTAAGCGCGCTGGGGAGCTCCTGGGACACCCGACAGATGTTTTTC.

Comments on this clone: Translating this DNA gives a protein that differs at residue 12 from the TCRdb one, which belongs to a much larger clone; a read error is likely, and the protein shown is this translation. The chain joins TRDV2 to TRDJ2; 13 bases align to TRDD3. The CDR3 consists of 17 residues. V was pared by 3 bases and J by 8 bases, with 11 bases of the junction left unmatched. CDR1 GEAIGNYY and CDR2 EKD come from the germline V gene. The DNA of the CDR3 is TGTGCCTGTGACGCCTACTGGGGGATACGCGAGATGGCACAACTCTTCTTT. Translated, it gives CACDAYWGIREMAQLFF.

This clone has more than one count but fewer than ten. TCRdb's protein, taken from a much larger clone, differs from this DNA's translation at residue 5, likely owing to a read error; the protein displayed comes from the DNA. This sequence joins TRDV2 and TRDJ3; 9 positions agree with TRDD3. This CDR3 is built from 17 residues. After removal of 2 bases from V and 0 bases from J, the junction contained 1 base not matched to a gene. Looked up from germline, CDR1 is GEAIGNYY and CDR2 is EKD. The CDR3, as DNA: TGTGCCTGTGACATGGGGATACGCTCCTGGGACACCCGACAGATGTTTTTC. This encodes CACDMGIRSWDTRQMFF.

Only a few counts were recorded for this clone. This DNA's translation and the protein TCRdb lists, from a much larger clone, do not match at residue 8, likely due to a read error; the protein shown is translated from the DNA. The V gene is TRDV2, the J gene TRDJ3; 7 positions agree with TRDD3. The CDR3 is 20 residues long. In germline, CDR1 is GEAIGNYY, CDR2 EKD. The V gene end was trimmed by 3 bases and the J gene end by 0 bases; junction bases not matched to a gene: 13. The CDR3 sequence: CACDPILRDTSSWDTRQMFF. CDR3 coding DNA: TGTGCCTGTGACCCGATACTACGGGATACTAGCTCCTGGGACACCCGACAGATGTTTTTC.

Comments on this clone: TCRdb's protein for this DNA is that of a much larger clone and differs from the translation at residue 7, likely a read error; the protein shown is the DNA translation. V is TRDV2 and J is TRDJ3; the D gene is possibly TRDD3 (5 bases). Trimming pared 4 bases from V and 0 bases from J, leaving 15 bases between. Germline CDR1 is GEAIGNYY and CDR2 is EKD. This CDR3 spans 18 amino acids. The CDR3 is CACDPVPGSSWDTRQMFF. DNA of the CDR3: TGTGCCTGTGATCCCGTACCGGGGAGCTCCTGGGACACCCGACAGATGTTTTTC.

On this clone itself: It is likely a read error: a sequence one base away is far more abundant. In the same sample, other DNA sequences code for this CDR3. This chain connects TRDV2 to TRDJ3, with 11 bases identical to TRDD3. Germline lookup yields CDR1 GEAIGNYY and CDR2 EKD. The CDR3 totals 19 residues. The CDR3 DNA sequence: TGTGCCTGTGACTGGGGGATACGCAGGAGCTCCTGGGACACCCGACAGATGTTCTTC. This translates into CACDWGIRRSSWDTRQMFF.

Only a few counts were recorded for this clone. The translation of this DNA and the TCRdb protein of a much larger clone differ at residue 11, probably owing to a read error; the protein shown here is translated from the DNA. V usage is TRDV2 and J usage is TRDJ3; TRDD3 is a possible D gene (6 bases). The CDR3 runs 18 residues. Germline V gene sequence: CDR1 GEAIGNYY, CDR2 EKD. CDR3 sequence: CACDPVGASSSDTRQMFF. In DNA form, the CDR3 reads TGTGCCTGTGACCCCGTGGGGGCCAGCTCCTCGGACACCCGACAGATGTTTTTC.

In its sample, this clone is medium-sized. Just one base apart from a much larger clone, this may be a read error. Other DNA variants within this sample encode the same CDR3. This chain joins TRDV2 and TRDJ3, with 10 bases lining up with TRDD3. Germline V lookup: CDR1 GEAIGNYY, CDR2 EKD. The CDR3 extends over 22 amino acids. The junction had 14 bases not matched to a gene; V was cut back by 1 base and J by 0 bases. DNA of the CDR3: TGTGCCTGTGACACGATCGACTGGGGGGATACGTCCAGCTCCTGGGACACCCGACAGATGTTTTTC. It codes for CACDTIDWGDTSSSWDTRQMFF.

This clone was observed a few times. A read error likely explains why the TCRdb protein, taken from a much larger clone, differs from this DNA's translation at residue 6; the protein shown is translated from the DNA. Other DNA sequences from this sample encode an identical CDR3 as well. V gene TRDV2 combines with J gene TRDJ3; 7 bases fit TRDD3. V dropped 1 base and J dropped 1; count of bases not matched to a gene: 3. This CDR3 has 17 amino acids. Germline V lookup: CDR1 GEAIGNYY, CDR2 EKD. This CDR3 is CACDTRGYSWDTRQMFF. CDR3 DNA: TGTGCCTGTGACACTAGGGGATATTCCTGGGACACCCGACAGATGTTTTTC.

Judged by abundance, this clone is medium-sized. Being one base from a much bigger clone, this may be a read error. The chain combines TRDV2 with TRDJ3; 9 bases match TRDD3. V trimming: 5 bases; J trimming: 0 bases; junction bases outside the gene matches: 10. The CDR3 spans 19 residues. The germline V gene has CDR1 GEAIGNYY and CDR2 EKD. The CDR3 loop reads CACGKVLGDLSWDTRQMFF. The CDR3 DNA sequence: TGTGCCTGTGGCAAAGTACTGGGGGACCTCTCCTGGGACACCCGACAGATGTTTTTC.

By share, this clone ranks as medium-sized. This chain uses TRDV2 with TRDJ2; 12 positions match TRDD3. Per the germline V gene, CDR1 is GEAIGNYY and CDR2 is EKD. J was trimmed by 4 bases and V by 2 bases; bases with no gene match: 1. CDR3 length: 15 residues. In nucleotides, the CDR3 is TGTGCCTGTGACATACTGGGGGATACGACAGCACAACTCTTCTTT. Translated: CACDILGDTTAQLFF.

As regards this clone: A read error likely explains why the TCRdb protein, taken from a much larger clone, differs from this DNA's translation at residue 15; the protein shown is translated from the DNA. The V and J genes are TRDV2 and TRDJ3; TRDD3 matches at 13 bases. The CDR3 extends over 18 amino acids. The germline CDR1 and CDR2 sequences are GEAIGNYY and EKD. CDR3 region: CACDTPLGDTWDTRPMFF. Written as DNA, the CDR3 is TGTGCCTGTGACACCCCACTGGGGGATACGTGGGACACCCGACCGATGTTTTTC.

This clone was seen a handful of times. This sequence is one base from a far larger clone and is likely a read error. Other nucleotide sequences in the sample specify the same CDR3. The J gene is TRDJ2, the V gene TRDV2; 13 nucleotides line up with TRDD3. This CDR3 has 14 residues. Per germline, CDR1 GEAIGNYY and CDR2 EKD. V shed 7 bases, J shed 8 bases, and the junction held 6 bases outside the gene matches. This CDR3 is CACDLLGDTAQLFF. The CDR3 DNA reads TGTGCCTGCGACCTACTGGGGGATACGGCACAACTCTTCTTT.

Comments on this clone: This DNA's translation differs at residue 4 from TCRdb's protein, which comes from a much larger clone; a read error is likely, and the protein shown is translated from the DNA. The rearrangement uses TRDV2 and TRDJ3, with D possibly being TRDD3 (5 bases). CDR3 length: 16 amino acids. Germline CDR1 reads GEAIGNYY; CDR2 reads EKD. Between the trimmed V and J ends, which lost 5 bases and 3 bases, there was a span of 13 bases. CDR3 coding DNA: TGTGCCTGTGGCGGCGGAGGATACTGGGACACCCGACAGATGTTTTTC. Translation: CACGGGGYWDTRQMFF.

Worth noting for this clone: TCRdb lists the protein of a much larger clone for this DNA, which differs at residue 15, so this is likely a read error; the protein given here is translated from the DNA itself. The CDR3 DNA follows: TGTGCCTGTGACACCGGATACGCCCGCTCCTGGGACACCCGACGGATGTTTTTC. It translates to CACDTGYARSWDTRRMFF. V and J are TRDV2 and TRDJ3; 7 bases are shared with TRDD3. Germline values: CDR1 GEAIGNYY, CDR2 EKD. The CDR3 is made up of 18 amino acids.

The table lists this clone with a few counts. The amino acid sequence in TCRdb belongs to a much larger clone and departs from this DNA's translation at residue 17, likely a sequencing read error; the sequence shown is translated from the DNA. V and J are TRDV2 and TRDJ3, with 9 bases matching TRDD3. In germline, CDR1 is GEAIGNYY, CDR2 EKD. This CDR3 contains 20 residues. CDR3 nucleotides: TGTGCCTGTGACACCGAAGCTGGGGGATCCTCTACCTGGGACACCCGACGGATGTTTTTC. It translates to CACDTEAGGSSTWDTRRMFF.

This clone is medium-sized in the sample. This sequence is one base from a far larger clone and is likely a read error. The CDR3 is CACDTWGSSRDTRQMFF. The CDR3 DNA reads TGTGCCTGTGACACCTGGGGGAGCTCCCGGGACACCCGACAGATGTTTTTC. The chain carries TRDV2 and TRDJ3; 7 bases line up with TRDD3. CDR3 length equals 17 residues. Germline V gene lookup returns CDR1 GEAIGNYY and CDR2 EKD.

About this clone itself: The TCRdb record carries a much larger clone's protein, which differs from this DNA's translation at residue 17; a read error is the likely cause, and the protein listed here is the DNA translation. The V call is TRDV2, the J call TRDJ3; TRDD3 is a possible D gene (5 bases). The CDR3 runs to 19 residues. CDR1 is GEAIGNYY, CDR2 EKD, per germline. The CDR3 nucleotides read TGTGCCTGTGACACCGCGGATGGTCAAAGCTCCTGGGACACCCGACAGACGTTTTTC. This translates into CACDTADGQSSWDTRQTFF.

For this clone: The protein held in TCRdb is that of a much larger clone and does not match this DNA's translation at residue 17, likely because of a read error; the protein shown is translated from the DNA. This chain joins TRDV2 and TRDJ3, with a possible D match to TRDD3 (6 bases). The CDR3 sequence is 19 residues long. The V gene's germline CDR1 is GEAIGNYY and CDR2 EKD. CDR3 DNA: TGTGCCTGTGACACCGTGGGGGTCCCAAGCTCCTGGGACACCCGACAGACGTTTTTC. This gives the protein CACDTVGVPSSWDTRQTFF.

With regard to this clone: The protein TCRdb gives is from a much larger clone and does not agree with this DNA's translation at residue 2, likely a read error; the protein shown here comes from the DNA. V is TRDV2 and J is TRDJ3; 11 bases align to TRDD3. The CDR3 has 18 amino acids. Germline loops: CDR1 GEAIGNYY, CDR2 EKD. The CDR3 DNA reads as TGTTCCTGTGACAAATGGGGGATACGCTCCTGGGACACCCGACAGATGTTTTTC. Translated: CSCDKWGIRSWDTRQMFF.